A single sample is the source of the 22 T cell receptor beta chains below, sequenced in a study of T cells in localized non-small cell lung cancer. Here immunoSEQ multiplex PCR was the method, and the copy in TCRdb shows in-frame clones only, minus some. The data show tens of thousands of clones, approximately 90% seen once. The material sequenced was peripheral blood, taken before any cancer treatment. The receptor source for this set is a female donor of 60 years or more with stage III squamous cell lung carcinoma.

V is TRBV7-8 and J is TRBJ2-5, with 9 bases fitting TRBD2. V shed 4 bases, J shed 5 bases, and the junction held 11 bases outside the gene matches. The CDR3 extends over 16 amino acids. Germline lookup yields CDR1 SGHVS and CDR2 FQNEAQ. In DNA, the CDR3 is TGTGCCAGCAGCTCGCCCGTAGCGGGAGCGGGGGAGACCCAGTACTTC. Protein sequence: CASSSPVAGAGETQYF.

The chain carries TRBV11-2 and TRBJ1-4; the D gene is possibly TRBD1 (6 bases). The CDR3 extends over 15 amino acids. The germline V and J ends were trimmed by 5 bases and 1 base, with 11 bases remaining between them. Germline V gene lookup returns CDR1 SGHAT and CDR2 FQNNGV. CDR3 amino acids: CASSRGAITNEKLFF. The CDR3, as DNA: TGTGCCAGCAGCAGGGGGGCTATAACTAATGAAAAACTGTTTTTT.

The chain carries TRBV11-2 and TRBJ2-2, with unresolved D. The CDR3 has 13 residues. Trimming shortened V by 1 base and J by 6 bases, and 6 bases separated the two germline ends. Germline CDR1 reads SGHAT; CDR2 reads FQNNGV. CDR3 protein: CASSLAPAGELFF. Written as DNA, the CDR3 is TGTGCCAGCAGCTTAGCCCCAGCCGGGGAGCTGTTTTTT.

This clone occurred a few times. Other DNA sequences in the sample encode the same CDR3. The V and J genes are TRBV6-5 and TRBJ1-2; 10 nucleotides agree with TRBD1. Trimming at V came to 0 bases and at J to 4 bases, leaving 5 bases not matched to a gene. This CDR3 region has 16 residues. The germline V gene has CDR1 MNHEY and CDR2 SVGAGI. CDR3 DNA: TGTGCCAGCAGTTACTCCAGGACAGGGGGTGGCTATGGCTACACCTTC. Translating it yields CASSYSRTGGGYGYTF.

The rearrangement uses TRBV6-5 and TRBJ1-3; no clear D. The germline V gene encodes CDR1 MNHEY and CDR2 SVGAGI. Trimming removed 2 bases at V and 4 bases at J, with 6 bases between. This CDR3 region has 13 residues. The CDR3 reads CASSYREGNTIYF. CDR3 nucleotides: TGTGCCAGCAGTTACCGGGAGGGAAACACCATATATTTT.

The sample holds one count of this clone. This chain joins TRBV18 and TRBJ1-1; D gene ambiguous. The germline V gene has CDR1 KGHSH and CDR2 LQKENI. Between the trimmed V and J ends, which lost 3 bases and 2 bases, there was a span of 7 bases. This CDR3 is built from 13 residues. The CDR3 bases are TGTGCCAGCTCACCGCAGGCCAACACTGAAGCTTTCTTT. Its translation is CASSPQANTEAFF.

This clone was counted a single time. V and J are TRBV27 and TRBJ2-3; D unclear. V gave up 3 bases and J gave up 3 bases, with 10 bases separating them. The V gene's germline CDR1 is MNHEY and CDR2 SMNVEV (reference sequence). The CDR3 contains 14 residues. This chain's CDR3 is CASSFRTLTDTQYF. CDR3 nucleotide sequence: TGTGCCAGCAGTTTTAGGACCTTGACAGATACGCAGTATTTT.

The rearrangement uses TRBV4-2 and TRBJ2-3, with D perhaps matching TRBD2 (5 bases). Trimming removed 2 bases at V and 3 bases at J, with 15 bases between. The CDR3 loop spans 16 amino acids. The germline CDR1 and CDR2 sequences are LGHNA and YNFKEQ. CDR3 nucleotide sequence: TGTGCCAGCAGCCAAAAGCGGAGCTTAGAAACAGATACGCAGTATTTT. Encoded protein: CASSQKRSLETDTQYF.

The rearrangement joins TRBV7-2 to TRBJ2-7, with D possibly being TRBD2 (5 bases). This CDR3 is built from 14 residues. The germline V and J ends were trimmed by 6 bases and 2 bases, with 14 bases remaining between them. Germline CDR1 and CDR2: SGHTA and FQGNSA. CDR3 sequence: CASRFQAGTYEQYF. The CDR3 DNA reads as TGTGCCAGCAGGTTCCAGGCGGGTACCTACGAGCAGTACTTC.

The chain is built from TRBV7-9 and TRBJ1-4; 7 positions match TRBD1. Germline lookup yields CDR1 SEHNR and CDR2 FQNEAQ (reference sequence). With 7 bases clipped from V and 7 bases from J, the junction kept 6 bases outside the gene matches. The CDR3 sequence is 13 residues long. The CDR3 DNA sequence: TGTGCCAGCACCATCTCAGGGGGTGAAAAACTGTTTTTT. This encodes CASTISGGEKLFF.

The rearrangement uses TRBV4-2 and TRBJ2-7, with D possibly matching TRBD2 (6 bases). The V end lost 2 bases, the J end lost 2 bases, and 19 bases lay between the germline ends. The CDR3 is made up of 17 amino acids. Germline loops: CDR1 LGHNA, CDR2 YNFKEQ. In nucleotides, the CDR3 is TGTGCCAGCAGCCAACCCGGGGGATGGGGCGGAACCTACGAGCAGTACTTC. Protein sequence: CASSQPGGWGGTYEQYF.

The J gene is TRBJ1-4, the V gene TRBV5-6, with a tentative D call TRBD1 (5 bases). The ends were cut back, 4 bases at V and 8 bases at J, with 18 bases in the middle. The CDR3 is 15 amino acids. Germline V gene data show CDR1 as SGHDT and CDR2 as YYEEEE. The CDR3 DNA reads as TGTGCCAGCAGCGGTTCGGTCTCGGAGGGGGAAAAACTGTTTTTT. Amino acid sequence: CASSGSVSEGEKLFF.

The rearrangement uses TRBV6-5 and TRBJ1-2; the D gene is possibly TRBD1 (6 bases). Between the trimmed V and J ends, which lost 5 bases and 7 bases, there was a span of 14 bases. CDR1 MNHEY and CDR2 SVGAGI come from the germline V gene. There are 13 residues in the CDR3. CDR3 loop: CASSPETGRGYTF. The CDR3 DNA is TGTGCCAGCAGTCCCGAGACAGGACGTGGCTACACCTTC.

The gene calls are TRBV13 and TRBJ2-5, with 8 positions matching TRBD1. Unmatched junction bases numbered 7, after V lost 5 bases and J lost 5 bases. This CDR3 is 14 amino acids long. Per the germline V gene, CDR1 is PRHDT and CDR2 is FYEKMQ (reference sequence). This chain's CDR3 is CASSARTGRETQYF. DNA of the CDR3: TGTGCCAGCAGCGCCCGGACAGGGAGGGAGACCCAGTACTTC.

The chain links TRBV5-6 to TRBJ1-2, with 7 bases lining up with TRBD1. V shed 4 bases and J 6 bases; nucleotides not matched to a gene: 15. CDR3 length: 16 residues. Looked up from germline, CDR1 is SGHDT and CDR2 is YYEEEE. CDR3 in DNA: TGTGCCAGCAGCCCAGGGTTGCGACAGGGCTTAGATGGCTACACCTTC. This gives the protein CASSPGLRQGLDGYTF.

V gene TRBV5-4 combines with J gene TRBJ1-6; 8 bases agree with TRBD1. Germline V gives CDR1 SGHNT, CDR2 YYREEE (reference sequence). Losses at the gene ends were 1 base for V and 10 bases for J; bases not matched to a gene: 10. The CDR3 loop spans 16 amino acids. The CDR3 DNA reads TGTGCCAGCAGCTTGCGGCTGACAGGGGTTGGATCACCCCTCCACTTT. Translating it yields CASSLRLTGVGSPLHF. Full variable domain (outside the CDR3, taken from reference TRBV5-4 and TRBJ1-6): ETGVTQSPTHLIKTRGQQVTLRCSSQSGHNTVSWYQQALGQGPQFIFQYYREEENGRGNFPPRFSGLQFPNYSSELNVNALELDDSALYLCASSLRLTGVGSPLHFGNGTRLTVT.

With respect to this clone: Other DNA variants within this sample encode the same CDR3. CDR3 in DNA: TGTGCCAGCAGCCGGGGAGGGATCGGCTCCTATAATTCACCCCTCCACTTT. Translated: CASSRGGIGSYNSPLHF. V and J are TRBV5-4 and TRBJ1-6; D gene uncertain. Germline CDR1 reads SGHNT; CDR2 reads YYREEE (reference sequence). The CDR3 totals 17 residues. V lost 4 bases to trimming and J lost 0 bases, with 14 bases between them.

The chain has TRBV30 and TRBJ2-4; 14 nucleotides line up with TRBD2. V trimming: 2 bases; J trimming: 8 bases; junction bases outside the gene matches: 8. The CDR3 consists of 16 residues. Germline values: CDR1 GTSNPN, CDR2 SVGIG (reference sequence). CDR3 DNA sequence: TGTGCCTGGAGTCGACGACTAGCGGGGGGGGCGGACATTCAGTACTTC. It yields the protein CAWSRRLAGGADIQYF.

In this sample, this clone turned up a few times. The chain links TRBV28 to TRBJ1-3; a weak D match, TRBD1 (5 bases). CDR3 size: 15 residues. The germline V and J ends were trimmed by 6 bases and 0 bases, with 12 bases remaining between them. CDR1 is MDHEN, CDR2 SYDVKM, per germline. The CDR3 coding sequence is TGTGCCAGCAGACCCTGGAGGGGCTCTGGAAACACCATATATTTT. It specifies CASRPWRGSGNTIYF.

The chain carries TRBV7-8 and TRBJ1-2, with 8 positions matching TRBD1. The junction had 7 bases not matched to a gene; V was cut back by 2 bases and J by 5 bases. The CDR3 contains 15 residues. CDR1 and CDR2 from the germline V gene are SGHVS and FQNEAQ. CDR3 in amino acids: CASSLNGQGGYGYTF. CDR3 nucleotides: TGTGCCAGCAGCTTAAACGGACAGGGAGGGTATGGCTACACCTTC.

The chain carries TRBV7-2 and TRBJ1-5, with TRBD1 as a possible D gene (5 bases). The CDR3 is 16 residues long. The V end was cut by 8 bases, the J end by 2 bases, with 19 bases between. Germline-derived CDR1 and CDR2 are SGHTA and FQGNSA. CDR3 nucleotide sequence: TGTGCCAGCGGATCGGGACGGCCGGTTGGCAATCAGCCCCAGCATTTT. It is translated as CASGSGRPVGNQPQHF.

V usage is TRBV5-4 and J usage is TRBJ2-1; D ambiguous. The germline V gene has CDR1 SGHNT and CDR2 YYREEE (reference sequence). Trimming removed 0 bases from V and 6 bases from J, with 13 bases in between. CDR3 length: 15 residues. CDR3 amino acids: CASSLARSESNEQFF. Here the CDR3 DNA reads TGTGCCAGCAGCTTGGCCCGATCTGAAAGCAATGAGCAGTTCTTC.